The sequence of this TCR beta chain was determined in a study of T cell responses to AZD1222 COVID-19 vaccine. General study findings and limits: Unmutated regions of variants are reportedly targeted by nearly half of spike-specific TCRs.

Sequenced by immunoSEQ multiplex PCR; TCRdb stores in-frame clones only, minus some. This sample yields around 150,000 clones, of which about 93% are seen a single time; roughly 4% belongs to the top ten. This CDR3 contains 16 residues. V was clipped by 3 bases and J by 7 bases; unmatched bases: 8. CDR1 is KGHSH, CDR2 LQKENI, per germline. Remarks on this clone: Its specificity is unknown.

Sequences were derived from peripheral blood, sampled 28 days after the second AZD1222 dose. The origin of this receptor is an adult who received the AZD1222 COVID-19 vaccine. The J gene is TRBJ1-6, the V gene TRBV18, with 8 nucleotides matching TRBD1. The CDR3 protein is CASSPVGTGVNSPLHF. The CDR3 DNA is TGTGCCAGCTCACCGGTTGGGACAGGCGTCAATTCACCCCTCCACTTT.